The 11 T cell receptor beta chains below all came from one sample that was sequenced in a study of blood T cell repertoires in COVID-19. Clones were read by immunoSEQ multiplex PCR, and TCRdb kept only the in-frame ones, dropping some. The sample lists about 200,000 clones, 65% to 85% occurring once. Specimen: PBMCs or T cells enriched from blood (not recorded which). The receptors shown here come from a woman aged 25 to 39 who had been exposed to COVID-19.

V and J are TRBV5-1 and TRBJ1-1; TRBD1 might be the D (5 bases). V was pared by 3 bases and J by 1 base, with 13 bases between. This CDR3 has 15 amino acids. Germline loops: CDR1 SGHRS, CDR2 YFSETQ. In DNA, the CDR3 is TGCGCCAGCAGCTGGATGGGACTCAGGAACACTGAAGCTTTCTTT. Translation gives CASSWMGLRNTEAFF.

The chain has TRBV10-3 and TRBJ1-4, with 9 bases aligning to TRBD1. Per germline, CDR1 ENHRY and CDR2 SYGVKD. The CDR3 length is 20 residues. V was clipped by 0 bases and J by 7 bases; unmatched bases: 18. CDR3 nucleotide sequence: TGTGCCATCAGTGAGTCGACTCTGGTACAGGGGGCGATGGTCCCTGAAAAACTGTTTTTT. It translates to CAISESTLVQGAMVPEKLFF.

The chain couples TRBV29-1 to TRBJ2-1, with TRBD2 matching over 11 bases. The CDR3 extends over 13 amino acids. Trimming took 6 bases from V and 10 from J; bases not matched to a gene: 8. CDR1 SQVTM and CDR2 ANQGSEA come from the germline V gene. This chain's CDR3 is CSVRGLAVPEQFF. The DNA for the CDR3 is TGCAGCGTCCGGGGACTAGCGGTCCCGGAGCAGTTCTTC.

The chain uses TRBV6-5 and TRBJ1-4; D unresolved. In germline, CDR1 is MNHEY, CDR2 SVGAGI. Trimming cost V 7 bases and J 0 bases, with 9 bases left between them. The CDR3 extends over 14 amino acids. CDR3 in amino acids: CASKVGATNEKLFF. Here the CDR3 DNA reads TGTGCCAGCAAGGTCGGAGCAACTAATGAAAAACTGTTTTTT.

This clone was detected a few times. The V call is TRBV4-3, the J call TRBJ2-7; 9 bases map to TRBD1. This CDR3 spans 15 amino acids. The V and J ends lost 4 bases and 5 bases, in that order; junction bases with no gene match: 9. From germline, CDR1 is LGHNA and CDR2 YSLEER. CDR3 sequence: CASSPGTGNPHEQYF. In DNA form, the CDR3 reads TGCGCCAGCAGCCCCGGGACAGGGAATCCCCACGAGCAGTACTTC.

CDR3: CASSPGQGVTEAFF. CDR3 sequence (DNA): TGCGCCAGCAGCCCTGGACAGGGTGTGACTGAAGCTTTCTTT. The chain has TRBV4-1 and TRBJ1-1, with 8 bases aligning to TRBD1. The V and J ends lost 4 bases and 5 bases, in that order; junction bases with no gene match: 6. This CDR3 contains 14 residues. CDR1 is MGHRA and CDR2 is YSYEKL in the germline V gene.

V usage is TRBV2 and J usage is TRBJ1-4; 7 nucleotides line up with TRBD1. The CDR3 is made up of 16 amino acids. The germline gives CDR1 SNHLY, CDR2 FYNNEI. Trimming removed 1 base from V and 3 bases from J; junction bases left unmatched: 5. The chain's CDR3 is CASSEVRDSANEKLFF. Written as DNA, the CDR3 is TGTGCCAGCAGTGAAGTCAGGGACAGCGCTAATGAAAAACTGTTTTTT.

This sequence joins TRBV25-1 and TRBJ2-7; TRBD1 aligns across 7 bases. V lost 10 bases, J lost 4 bases, and 13 bases stayed unmatched. Germline CDR1 and CDR2: MGHDK and SYGVNS. This CDR3 has 14 residues. The CDR3 sequence is CATRGQLLRYEQYF. The DNA for the CDR3 is TGTGCCACCCGGGGACAGCTTCTACGGTACGAGCAGTACTTC.

The chain employs TRBV5-1 and TRBJ2-7; D unclear. In germline, CDR1 is SGHRS, CDR2 YFSETQ. This CDR3 comprises 14 residues. V lost 0 bases to trimming and J lost 3 bases, with 10 bases between them. CDR3 nucleotides: TGCGCCAGCAGCTTGGGACTGGATATCTACGAGCAGTACTTC. It yields the protein CASSLGLDIYEQYF.

The chain has TRBV9 and TRBJ1-2; D ambiguous. This CDR3 contains 15 residues. The germline V gene encodes CDR1 SGDLS and CDR2 YYNGEE. Trimming removed 0 bases from V and 4 bases from J, with 13 bases in between. The CDR3 is CASSVAQTIVYGYTF. The CDR3 coding sequence is TGTGCCAGCAGCGTAGCCCAGACAATCGTCTATGGCTACACCTTC.

This chain joins TRBV2 and TRBJ2-5; 8 positions agree with TRBD1. The CDR3 runs 14 residues. Germline CDR1 and CDR2: SNHLY and FYNNEI. The V gene end was trimmed by 6 bases and the J gene end by 2 bases; junction bases not matched to a gene: 5. CDR3 in amino acids: CASREGQVQETQYF. CDR3 sequence (DNA): TGTGCCAGCAGGGAGGGACAGGTACAAGAGACCCAGTACTTC.